Below are 26 T cell receptor beta chains sequenced from a single sample in a study of T cells in Graves' hyperthyroidism and ophthalmopathy. RNA transcripts provided the source from which TCR beta CDR3 regions were amplified. The TCR CDR3 was amplified in a first-round RT-PCR using the HTBI primer set. TCRdb recomputed calls from the multiplex PCR reads with MiXCR, one row per CDR3 protein. The table has around 350,000 distinct CDR3 sequences, around a quarter seen once. The sequenced sample was blood. Every receptor here comes from a man over 45 with Graves' hyperthyroidism.

V usage is TRBV29-1 and J usage is TRBJ2-2; 8 nucleotides line up with TRBD1. Germline CDR1 is SQVTM and CDR2 is ANQGSEA. The CDR3 extends over 14 amino acids. J gave up 4 bases and V 6 bases, and 7 bases lay outside the gene matches. Here the CDR3 reads CSVLGQVGTGELFF. The CDR3 DNA sequence: TGCAGCGTCCTGGGACAGGTGGGCACCGGGGAGCTGTTTTTT.

The J gene is TRBJ2-1, the V gene TRBV12-3 or TRBV12-4; 9 bases line up with TRBD2. The length of the CDR3 is 15 residues. Trimming removed 5 bases from V and 3 bases from J; junction bases left unmatched: 5. The CDR3 loop reads CASSQAGGFYNEQFF. The CDR3 region has the DNA TGTGCCAGCAGTCAAGCGGGAGGATTCTACAATGAGCAGTTCTTC.

This clonotype was found many times. The genes are TRBV12-3 or TRBV12-4 and TRBJ2-5; 8 bases agree with TRBD2. The CDR3 is 15 residues long. With V trimmed by 5 bases and J by 5 bases, 10 bases remained unmatched. CDR3 DNA sequence: TGTGCCAGCAGTCTACCCCAAGCGGGAGTGGAGACCCAGTACTTC. Amino acid sequence: CASSLPQAGVETQYF.

The chain uses TRBV15 and TRBJ1-6; D is unresolved. CDR1 and CDR2 from the germline V gene are LNHNV and YYDKDF (reference sequence). The CDR3 totals 13 residues. The ends were cut back, 1 base at V and 11 bases at J, with 9 bases in the middle. The chain's CDR3 is CATSRGPGPPLHF. DNA for the CDR3: TGTGCCACCAGCAGAGGACCCGGTCCACCCCTCCACTTT.

In regard to this clonotype: One junction end does not reproduce the germline sequence, and a read error may be involved. J is TRBJ2-7 and V is TRBV6-1; 12 bases agree with TRBD2. This CDR3 is built from 15 residues. Germline V gene data show CDR1 as MNHNS and CDR2 as SASEGT. CDR3 sequence: CTSSPSGRGPYEQYF. In DNA, the CDR3 is TGTACCAGCAGTCCTAGCGGGAGGGGGCCCTACGAGCAGTACTTC.

The gene calls are TRBV12-3 or TRBV12-4 and TRBJ2-3; 10 bases agree with TRBD2. The CDR3 extends over 17 amino acids. V lost 5 bases, J lost 0 bases, and 8 bases stayed unmatched. The CDR3 protein is CASSPLTSGSSTDTQYF. The CDR3 region has the DNA TGTGCCAGCAGTCCCCTGACTAGCGGGTCTAGCACAGATACGCAGTATTTT.

The rearrangement uses TRBV19 and TRBJ1-2, with a tentative D call TRBD1 (5 bases). Per the germline V gene, CDR1 is LNHDA and CDR2 is SQIVND (reference sequence). CDR3 length equals 14 residues. V dropped 0 bases and J dropped 2 bases, with 7 bases sitting between them. Here the CDR3 reads CASSIDRENYGYTF. In DNA, the CDR3 is TGTGCCAGTAGTATAGACAGGGAAAACTATGGCTACACCTTC.

This clonotype has a count of ten or more. The chain links TRBV6-1 to TRBJ2-5, with D tentatively TRBD1 (5 bases). V lost 7 bases to trimming and J lost 4 bases, with 25 bases between them. Germline CDR1 and CDR2: MNHNS and SASEGT. The length of the CDR3 is 17 residues. The CDR3 DNA sequence: TGTGCCAGCACCTCTCGGCCAGGGCGGACAAAGTTAGAGACCCAGTACTTC. Translating gives CASTSRPGRTKLETQYF.

This clonotype showed up just a few times. The V and J genes are TRBV24-1 and TRBJ2-3; TRBD2 matches at 8 bases. Germline CDR1 and CDR2: KGHDR and SFDVKD. J was trimmed by 5 bases and V by 3 bases; bases with no gene match: 6. The CDR3 consists of 15 residues. The CDR3 spells CATSDEREKLDTQYF. CDR3 in DNA: TGTGCCACCAGTGATGAGCGGGAGAAGTTAGATACGCAGTATTTT.

This clonotype was seen once. This clone may be a read error of a much larger clone one base away. The chain employs TRBV27 and TRBJ2-7; 8 bases fit TRBD1. CDR1 is MNHEY, CDR2 SMNVEV, per germline (reference sequence). The CDR3 extends over 15 amino acids. CDR3 coding DNA: TGTGCCAGCAGTCCCACAGGGGGGCACTCCTACGAGCAGTGCTTC. Encoded protein: CASSPTGGHSYEQCF.

This clonotype was detected ten times or more. The V gene is TRBV12-3 or TRBV12-4, the J gene TRBJ2-1; TRBD2 matches 15 bases. The CDR3 contains 21 residues. The V gene end was trimmed by 2 bases and the J gene end by 0 bases; junction bases not matched to a gene: 11. The CDR3 reads CASSLRAGLAGGLSSYNEQFF. Written as DNA, the CDR3 is TGTGCCAGCAGTTTACGGGCGGGACTAGCGGGAGGACTCAGCTCCTACAATGAGCAGTTCTTC.

The chain uses TRBV20-1 and TRBJ2-1; TRBD1 aligns across 9 bases. With 3 bases clipped from V and 2 bases from J, the junction kept 2 bases outside the gene matches. Germline lookup yields CDR1 DFQATT and CDR2 SNEGSKA (reference sequence). The CDR3 is made up of 14 amino acids. This CDR3 reads CSARRDRAYNEQFF. CDR3 nucleotides: TGCAGTGCTAGGAGGGACAGGGCCTACAATGAGCAGTTCTTC.

The genes are TRBV20-1 and TRBJ2-5; D gene uncertain. Per the germline V gene, CDR1 is DFQATT and CDR2 is SNEGSKA (reference sequence). The V end lost 3 bases, the J end lost 1 base, and 15 bases lay between the germline ends. This CDR3 is 15 amino acids long. The DNA for the CDR3 is TGCAGTGCTAGGGCCTTCAAACGGGTCCAAGAGACCCAGTACTTC. Protein sequence: CSARAFKRVQETQYF.

This clonotype showed up just a few times. This rearrangement joins TRBV11-3 to TRBJ2-5; TRBD2 matches at 7 bases. The V gene's germline CDR1 is SGHNT and CDR2 YENEEA. Losses at the gene ends were 5 bases for V and 2 bases for J; bases not matched to a gene: 8. The CDR3 is 15 amino acids. CDR3 residues: CASSPRTSEQETQYF. The DNA of the CDR3 is TGTGCCAGCAGCCCGCGCACTAGCGAACAAGAGACCCAGTACTTC.

V gene TRBV7-9 combines with J gene TRBJ1-5; D not resolved. The CDR3 length is 14 residues. V was trimmed by 6 bases and J by 6 bases, leaving 15 bases between them. Germline values: CDR1 SEHNR, CDR2 FQNEAQ (reference sequence). As DNA, the CDR3 is TGTGCCAGCAGGTCAGACGGGCATCGTCAGCCCCAGCATTTT. This sequence encodes CASRSDGHRQPQHF.

This rearrangement joins TRBV7-2 to TRBJ2-7; no firm D call. Germline CDR1 is SGHTA and CDR2 is FQGNSA. V lost 3 bases and J 0 bases, leaving 12 bases between the germline ends. This CDR3 is 15 amino acids long. The chain's CDR3 is CASSFIDTGSYEQYF. The DNA for the CDR3 is TGTGCCAGCAGCTTTATAGACACTGGCTCCTACGAGCAGTACTTC.

The chain carries TRBV29-1 and TRBJ2-3; D unresolved. The germline V gene encodes CDR1 SQVTM and CDR2 ANQGSEA. V dropped 4 bases and J dropped 2 bases, with 13 bases sitting between them. This CDR3 has 14 amino acids. CDR3 sequence (DNA): TGCAGCGTTGGAGTGATGGACCTCACAGATACGCAGTATTTT. It yields the protein CSVGVMDLTDTQYF.

This clonotype has a count of ten or more. The chain couples TRBV12-3 or TRBV12-4 to TRBJ2-3, with TRBD2 matching over 12 bases. After removal of 11 bases from V and 4 bases from J, the junction contained 7 bases not matched to a gene. The CDR3 runs to 14 residues. This CDR3 reads CAVGLAGLPDTQYF. The CDR3 DNA sequence: TGTGCCGTCGGACTAGCGGGATTGCCAGATACGCAGTATTTT.

This clonotype was recorded many times. This chain links TRBV7-9 with TRBJ2-7; a possible D gene is TRBD1 (6 bases). The V end lost 3 bases, the J end lost 5 bases, and 11 bases lay between the germline ends. CDR3 length: 13 amino acids. Germline V lookup: CDR1 SEHNR, CDR2 FQNEAQ (reference sequence). Here the CDR3 reads CASSFGRGHEQYF. The CDR3 nucleotides read TGTGCCAGCAGCTTCGGCAGGGGTCACGAGCAGTACTTC.

This chain uses TRBV12-5 with TRBJ2-7; 10 bases match TRBD1. Germline CDR1 reads LGHNT; CDR2 reads FRNRAP. The ends lost 6 bases at V and 6 bases at J; junction bases unmatched: 5. This CDR3 is built from 13 residues. Here the CDR3 DNA reads TGTGCTAGTGGCTTCGGGACAGGGGTCGAGCAGTACTTC. It yields the protein CASGFGTGVEQYF.

This clonotype has a count of ten or more. The chain joins TRBV11-2 to TRBJ2-2, with no clear D. The CDR3 is 13 amino acids. V lost 2 bases, J lost 6 bases, and 7 bases lay in between. Looked up from germline, CDR1 is SGHAT and CDR2 is FQNNGV. CDR3: CASSLTEAGELFF. CDR3 nucleotides: TGTGCCAGCAGCTTAACTGAGGCCGGGGAGCTGTTTTTT.

The chain recombines TRBV24-1 with TRBJ2-2, with 7 bases aligning to TRBD2. Germline V lookup: CDR1 KGHDR, CDR2 SFDVKD. The CDR3 totals 17 residues. Unmatched junction bases numbered 10, after V lost 2 bases and J lost 5 bases. The CDR3 nucleotides are TGTGCCACCAGTGATTCGTCGGGACTAACTTTTACCGGGGAGCTGTTTTTT. It translates to CATSDSSGLTFTGELFF.

J is TRBJ1-2 and V is TRBV20-1, with D tentatively TRBD1 (6 bases). The germline gives CDR1 DFQATT, CDR2 SNEGSKA (reference sequence). The CDR3 runs 13 residues. V lost 6 bases and J lost 6, with 17 bases in between. For the CDR3, the DNA is TGCAGTGCGAACCAGGGGCGGGGAGATGGCTACACCTTC. As protein: CSANQGRGDGYTF.

The rearrangement links TRBV5-1 to TRBJ2-3, with D perhaps TRBD2 (5 bases). V was pared by 4 bases and J by 7 bases, with 13 bases between. The CDR3 has 13 amino acids. Germline V lookup: CDR1 SGHRS, CDR2 YFSETQ. CDR3: CASSVDSGNTQYF. For the CDR3, the DNA is TGCGCCAGCAGCGTGGACTCTGGGAATACGCAGTATTTT.

This rearrangement joins TRBV5-1 to TRBJ1-3; 7 bases match TRBD1. Germline loops: CDR1 SGHRS, CDR2 YFSETQ. The CDR3 contains 12 residues. V was pared by 5 bases and J by 8 bases, with 4 bases of the junction left unmatched. The CDR3 coding sequence is TGCGCCAGCAGATCAACAGGGGACACCATATATTTT. Translation: CASRSTGDTIYF.

The chain uses TRBV6-1 and TRBJ2-3; 14 bases align to TRBD2. CDR1 is MNHNS and CDR2 is SASEGT in the germline V gene. Unmatched junction bases numbered 14, after V lost 6 bases and J lost 3 bases. The length of the CDR3 is 19 residues. The CDR3: CASRSTGTSGRRGTDTQYF. The CDR3 coding sequence is TGTGCCAGCAGGTCGACCGGGACTAGCGGGAGAAGAGGGACAGATACGCAGTATTTT.